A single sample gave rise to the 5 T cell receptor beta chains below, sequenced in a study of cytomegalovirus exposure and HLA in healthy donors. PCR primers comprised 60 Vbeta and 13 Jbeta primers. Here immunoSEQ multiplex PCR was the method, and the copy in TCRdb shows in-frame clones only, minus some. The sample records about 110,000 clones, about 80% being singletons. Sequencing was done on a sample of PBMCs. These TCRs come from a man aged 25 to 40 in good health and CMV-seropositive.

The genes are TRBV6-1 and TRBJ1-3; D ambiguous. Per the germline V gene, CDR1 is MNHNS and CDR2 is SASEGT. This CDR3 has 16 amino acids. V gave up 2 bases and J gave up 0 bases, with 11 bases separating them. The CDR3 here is CASSEIGGNSGNTIYF. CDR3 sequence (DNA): TGTGCCAGCAGTGAAATTGGAGGTAACTCTGGAAACACCATATATTTT.

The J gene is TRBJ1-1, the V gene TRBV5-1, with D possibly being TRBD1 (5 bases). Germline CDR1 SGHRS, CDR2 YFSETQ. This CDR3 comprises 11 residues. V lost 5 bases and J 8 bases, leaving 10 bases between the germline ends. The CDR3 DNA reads TGCGCCAGCAGTCTGGGGGGGGAAGCTTTCTTT. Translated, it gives CASSLGGEAFF.

CDR3 in amino acids: CASSASSAYNEQFF. The CDR3 DNA follows: TGCGCCAGCAGCGCATCCAGCGCCTACAATGAGCAGTTCTTC. The J gene is TRBJ2-1, the V gene TRBV5-1, with D hard to call. The CDR3 loop spans 14 amino acids. Germline V gene lookup returns CDR1 SGHRS and CDR2 YFSETQ. The V and J ends lost 4 bases and 2 bases respectively, with 10 bases between them.

This CDR3 reads CAWSVGGKGQPQHF. The CDR3 DNA sequence: TGTGCCTGGAGTGTGGGCGGGAAAGGTCAGCCCCAGCATTTT. The chain carries TRBV30 and TRBJ1-5; D not resolved. The germline V and J ends were trimmed by 0 bases and 6 bases, with 12 bases remaining between them. The length of the CDR3 is 14 residues. Germline V gene sequence: CDR1 GTSNPN, CDR2 SVGIG (reference sequence).

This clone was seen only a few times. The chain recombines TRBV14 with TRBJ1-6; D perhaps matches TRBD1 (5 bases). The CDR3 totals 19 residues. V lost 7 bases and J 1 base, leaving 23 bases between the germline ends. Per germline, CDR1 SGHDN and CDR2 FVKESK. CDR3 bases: TGTGCCAGCAAAAAGTCCTTGCCCGAGAAGGGGTCCTATAATTCACCCCTCCACTTT. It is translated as CASKKSLPEKGSYNSPLHF.